This paragraph reports one TCR beta chain. Antigen: not known. TCRdb keeps only in-frame clones here, not all; method: immunoSEQ multiplex PCR. Seen here are approximately 57,000 clones, approximately 86% observed once, and the top ten hold 3.1%. The sample belongs to a study of OX40 agonist ivuxolimab in advanced cancers. About the study: Patients enrolled in dose escalation were diagnosed with hepatocellular carcinoma, melanoma, renal cell or head and neck cancer.

The study's findings and limits: Low clonal expansion, among the lowest seen, marked partial responders at 0.1-3.0 mg/kg.

The TCR was taken from an adult with an advanced solid tumor such as melanoma, head and neck, liver or kidney cancer. The specimen comprised CD4+ or CD8+ T cells sorted from blood, sampled in a trial of the OX40 agonist ivuxolimab.

The CDR3 protein is CASSESGGNQPQHF. The CDR3 nucleotides are TGTGCCAGTAGTGAGTCAGGGGGGAATCAGCCCCAGCATTTT. The V gene is TRBV19, the J gene TRBJ1-5, with 7 bases matching TRBD1. Germline trimming cut 5 bases from V and 4 bases from J; bases unmatched to any gene: 5. The CDR3 runs to 14 residues. Per germline, CDR1 LNHDA and CDR2 SQIVND (reference sequence).